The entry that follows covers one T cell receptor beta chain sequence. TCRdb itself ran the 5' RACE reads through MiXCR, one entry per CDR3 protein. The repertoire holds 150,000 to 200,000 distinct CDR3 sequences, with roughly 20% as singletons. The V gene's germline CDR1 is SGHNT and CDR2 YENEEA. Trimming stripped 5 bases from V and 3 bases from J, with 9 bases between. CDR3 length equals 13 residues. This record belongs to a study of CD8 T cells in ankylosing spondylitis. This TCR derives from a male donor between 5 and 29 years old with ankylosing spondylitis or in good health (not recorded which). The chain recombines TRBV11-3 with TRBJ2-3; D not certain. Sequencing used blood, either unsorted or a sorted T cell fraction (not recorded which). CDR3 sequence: CASSAYVTDTQYF. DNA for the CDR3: TGTGCCAGCAGCGCATATGTAACAGATACGCAGTATTTT.